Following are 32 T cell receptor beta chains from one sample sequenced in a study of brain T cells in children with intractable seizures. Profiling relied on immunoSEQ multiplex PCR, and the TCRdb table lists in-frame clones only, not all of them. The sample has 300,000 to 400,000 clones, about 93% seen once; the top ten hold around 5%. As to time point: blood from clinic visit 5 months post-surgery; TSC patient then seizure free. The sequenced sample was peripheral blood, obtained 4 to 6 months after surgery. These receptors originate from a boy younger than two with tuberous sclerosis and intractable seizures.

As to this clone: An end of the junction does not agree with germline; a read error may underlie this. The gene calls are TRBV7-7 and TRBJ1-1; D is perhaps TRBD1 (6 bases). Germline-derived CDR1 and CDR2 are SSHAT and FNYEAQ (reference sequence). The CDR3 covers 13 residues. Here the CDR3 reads CASSGEQGTEAFF. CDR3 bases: TGTGCTAGCAGCGGCGAACAGGGCACTGAAGCTTTCTTT.

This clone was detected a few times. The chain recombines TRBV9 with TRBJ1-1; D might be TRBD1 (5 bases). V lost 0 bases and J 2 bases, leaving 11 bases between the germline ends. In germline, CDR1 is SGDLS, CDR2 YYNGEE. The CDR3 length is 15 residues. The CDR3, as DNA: TGTGCCAGCAGCGTAGGAAAGGGGTTTAACACTGAAGCTTTCTTT. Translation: CASSVGKGFNTEAFF.

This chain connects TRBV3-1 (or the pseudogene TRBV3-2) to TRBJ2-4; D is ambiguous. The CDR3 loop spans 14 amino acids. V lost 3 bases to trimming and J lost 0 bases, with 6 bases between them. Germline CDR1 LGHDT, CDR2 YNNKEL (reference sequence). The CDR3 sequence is CASSHGIAKNIQYF. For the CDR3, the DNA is TGTGCCAGCAGCCACGGAATAGCCAAAAACATTCAGTACTTC.

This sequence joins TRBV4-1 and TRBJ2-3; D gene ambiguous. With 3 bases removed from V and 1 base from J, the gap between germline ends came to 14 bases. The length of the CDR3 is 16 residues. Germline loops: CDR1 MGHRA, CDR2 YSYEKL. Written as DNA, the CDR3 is TGCGCCAGCAGCCAGGGCCCGGAGAGCGGCACAGATACGCAGTATTTT. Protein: CASSQGPESGTDTQYF.

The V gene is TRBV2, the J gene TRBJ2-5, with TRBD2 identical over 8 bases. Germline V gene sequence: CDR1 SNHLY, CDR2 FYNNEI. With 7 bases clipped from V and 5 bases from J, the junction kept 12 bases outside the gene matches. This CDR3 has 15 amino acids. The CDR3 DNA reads TGTGCCAGCACACCCCCTCGCGGGAGGAGTGAGACCCAGTACTTC. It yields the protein CASTPPRGRSETQYF. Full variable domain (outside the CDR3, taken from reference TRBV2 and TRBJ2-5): EPEVTQTPSHQVTQMGQEVILRCVPISNHLYFYWYRQILGQKVEFLVSFYNNEISEKSEIFDDQFSVERPDGSNFTLKIRSTKLEDSAMYFCASTPPRGRSETQYFGPGTRLLVL.

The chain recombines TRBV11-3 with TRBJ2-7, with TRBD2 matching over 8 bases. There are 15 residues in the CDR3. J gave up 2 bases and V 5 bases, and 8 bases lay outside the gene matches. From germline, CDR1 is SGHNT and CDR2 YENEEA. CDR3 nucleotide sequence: TGTGCCAGCAGCCCTACCCGGCGGGGGGCCTACGAGCAGTACTTC. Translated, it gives CASSPTRRGAYEQYF.

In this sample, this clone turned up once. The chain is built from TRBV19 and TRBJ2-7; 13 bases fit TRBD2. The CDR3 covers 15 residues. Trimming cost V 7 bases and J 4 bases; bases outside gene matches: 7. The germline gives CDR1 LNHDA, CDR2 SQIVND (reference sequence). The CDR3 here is CASKVTSGGGYEQYF. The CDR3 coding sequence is TGTGCCAGTAAGGTTACTAGCGGGGGGGGTTACGAGCAGTACTTC.

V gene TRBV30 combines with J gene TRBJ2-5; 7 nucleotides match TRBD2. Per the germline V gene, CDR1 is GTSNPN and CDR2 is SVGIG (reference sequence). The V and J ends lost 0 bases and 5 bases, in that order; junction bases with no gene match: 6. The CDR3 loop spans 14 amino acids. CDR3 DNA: TGTGCCTGGAGTGTAGGCGGGAGTTCCGAGACCCAGTACTTC. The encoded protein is CAWSVGGSSETQYF. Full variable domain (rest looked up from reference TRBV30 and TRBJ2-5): SQTIHQWPATLVQPVGSPLSLECTVEGTSNPNLYWYRQAAGRGLQLLFYSVGIGQISSEVPQNLSASRPQDRQFILSSKKLLLSDSGFYLCAWSVGGSSETQYFGPGTRLLVL.

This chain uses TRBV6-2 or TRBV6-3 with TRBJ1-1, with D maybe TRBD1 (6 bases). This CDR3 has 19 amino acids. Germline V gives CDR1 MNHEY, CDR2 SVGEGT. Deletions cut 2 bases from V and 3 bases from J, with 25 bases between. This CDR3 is CASSYNFGIQGGGYTEAFF. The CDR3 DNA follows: TGTGCCAGCAGTTACAACTTCGGGATACAGGGAGGGGGATACACTGAAGCTTTCTTT.

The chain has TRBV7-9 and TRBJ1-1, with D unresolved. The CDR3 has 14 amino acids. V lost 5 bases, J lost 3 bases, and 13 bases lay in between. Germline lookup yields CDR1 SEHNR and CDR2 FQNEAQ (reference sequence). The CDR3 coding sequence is TGTGCCAGCAGCAACCTAACAGCCCACACTGAAGCTTTCTTT. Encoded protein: CASSNLTAHTEAFF.

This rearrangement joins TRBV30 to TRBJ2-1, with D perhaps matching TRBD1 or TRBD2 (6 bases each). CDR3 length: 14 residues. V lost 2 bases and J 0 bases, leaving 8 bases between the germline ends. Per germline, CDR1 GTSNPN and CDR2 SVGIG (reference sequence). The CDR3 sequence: CAWSWGASYNEQFF. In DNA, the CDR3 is TGTGCCTGGAGTTGGGGGGCCTCCTACAATGAGCAGTTCTTC.

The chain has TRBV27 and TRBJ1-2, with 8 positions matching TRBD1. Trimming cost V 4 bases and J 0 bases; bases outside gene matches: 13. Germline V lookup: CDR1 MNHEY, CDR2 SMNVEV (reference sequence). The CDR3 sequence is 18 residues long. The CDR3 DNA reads TGTGCCAGCAGTTCGCGTGTGAGACAGGGGTCTTCTAACTATGGCTACACCTTC. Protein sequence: CASSSRVRQGSSNYGYTF.

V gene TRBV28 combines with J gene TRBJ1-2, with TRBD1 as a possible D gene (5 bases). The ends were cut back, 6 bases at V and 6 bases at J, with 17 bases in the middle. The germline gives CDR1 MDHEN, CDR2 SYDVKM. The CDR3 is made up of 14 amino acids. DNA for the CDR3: TGTGCCAGCAGCCTCCGCGGGGGGATCGATGGCTACACCTTC. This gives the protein CASSLRGGIDGYTF.

Here the CDR3 DNA reads TGTGCCAGCAGTTACGGGGGTGTGCGGGAGACCCAGTACTTC. It encodes CASSYGGVRETQYF. J is TRBJ2-5 and V is TRBV6-5; D tentatively reads TRBD1 or TRBD2 (5 bases each). The V end lost 2 bases, the J end lost 5 bases, and 12 bases lay between the germline ends. Germline CDR1 is MNHEY and CDR2 is SVGAGI. This CDR3 has 14 residues.

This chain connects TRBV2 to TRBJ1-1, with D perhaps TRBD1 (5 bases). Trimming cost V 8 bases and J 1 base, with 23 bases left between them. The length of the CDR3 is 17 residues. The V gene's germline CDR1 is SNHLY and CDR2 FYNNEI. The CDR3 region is CASATRGAERPNTEAFF. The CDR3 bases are TGTGCCAGCGCTACCCGAGGGGCAGAGAGACCGAACACTGAAGCTTTCTTT.

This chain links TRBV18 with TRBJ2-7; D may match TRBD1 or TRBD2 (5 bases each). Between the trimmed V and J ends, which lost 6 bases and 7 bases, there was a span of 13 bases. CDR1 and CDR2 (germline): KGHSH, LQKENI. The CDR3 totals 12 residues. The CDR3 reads CASSPGSGEQYF. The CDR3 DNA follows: TGTGCCAGCTCCCCAGGGTCGGGGGAGCAGTACTTC.

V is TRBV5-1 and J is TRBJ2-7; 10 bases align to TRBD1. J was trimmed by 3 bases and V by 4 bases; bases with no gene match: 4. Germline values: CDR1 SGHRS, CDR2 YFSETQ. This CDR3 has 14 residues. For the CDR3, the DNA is TGCGCCAGCAGCCAGGACAGGGGGATCTACGAGCAGTACTTC. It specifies CASSQDRGIYEQYF.

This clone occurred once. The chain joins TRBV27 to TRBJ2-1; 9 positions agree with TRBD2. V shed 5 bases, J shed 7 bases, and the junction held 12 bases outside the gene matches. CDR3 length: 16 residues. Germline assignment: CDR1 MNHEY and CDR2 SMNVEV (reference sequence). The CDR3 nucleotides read TGTGCCAGCAGTCACTCGCGGGAGGGCCGGCGGAATGAGCAGTTCTTC. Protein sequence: CASSHSREGRRNEQFF.

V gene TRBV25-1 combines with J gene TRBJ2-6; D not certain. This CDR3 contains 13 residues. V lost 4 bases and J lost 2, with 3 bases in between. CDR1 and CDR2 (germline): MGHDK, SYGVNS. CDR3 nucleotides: TGTGCCAGCAGTGTAACTGGGGCCAACGTCCTGACTTTC. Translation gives CASSVTGANVLTF.

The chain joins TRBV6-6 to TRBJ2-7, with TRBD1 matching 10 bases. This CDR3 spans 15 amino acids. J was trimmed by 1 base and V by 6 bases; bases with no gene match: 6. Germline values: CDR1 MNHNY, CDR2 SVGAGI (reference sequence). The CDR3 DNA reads TGTGCCAGCAGAAAAAGGGGACAGGGGTCCTACGAGCAGTACTTC. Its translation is CASRKRGQGSYEQYF.

The CDR3 protein is CASSIVNGGGMNTEAFF. As DNA, the CDR3 is TGTGCCAGTAGTATAGTGAATGGCGGAGGCATGAACACTGAAGCTTTCTTT. The chain links TRBV19 to TRBJ1-1, with no clear D. CDR3 size: 17 residues. The V and J ends lost 1 base and 0 bases respectively, with 15 bases between them. In germline, CDR1 is LNHDA, CDR2 SQIVND (reference sequence).

The CDR3, as DNA: TGCGCCAGCAGCCAAGGACGGGCTTATGGAACTAATGAAAAACTGTTTTTT. Translation gives CASSQGRAYGTNEKLFF. The rearrangement uses TRBV4-1 and TRBJ1-4; D gene uncertain. The CDR3 loop spans 17 amino acids. Germline CDR1 is MGHRA and CDR2 is YSYEKL. Trimming took off 1 base at V and 1 base at J, with 13 bases between the two ends.

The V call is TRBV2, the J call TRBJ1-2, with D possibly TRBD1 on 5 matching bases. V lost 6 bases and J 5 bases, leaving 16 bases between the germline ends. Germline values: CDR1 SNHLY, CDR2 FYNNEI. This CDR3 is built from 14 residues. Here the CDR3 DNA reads TGTGCCAGCAGGGGTAGCGGCAGGGAGTATGGCTACACCTTC. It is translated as CASRGSGREYGYTF.

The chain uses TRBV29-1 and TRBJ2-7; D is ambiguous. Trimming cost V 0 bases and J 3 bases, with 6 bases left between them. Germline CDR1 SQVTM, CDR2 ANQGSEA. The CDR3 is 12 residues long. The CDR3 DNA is TGCAGCGTTGAAGATGACGGCTACGAGCAGTACTTC. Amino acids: CSVEDDGYEQYF.

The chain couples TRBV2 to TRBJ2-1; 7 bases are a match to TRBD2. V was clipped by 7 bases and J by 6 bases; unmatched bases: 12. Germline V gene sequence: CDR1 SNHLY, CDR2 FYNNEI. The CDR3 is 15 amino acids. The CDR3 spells CASIVGEGHGNEQFF. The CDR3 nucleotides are TGTGCCAGCATCGTCGGGGAGGGCCATGGCAATGAGCAGTTCTTC.

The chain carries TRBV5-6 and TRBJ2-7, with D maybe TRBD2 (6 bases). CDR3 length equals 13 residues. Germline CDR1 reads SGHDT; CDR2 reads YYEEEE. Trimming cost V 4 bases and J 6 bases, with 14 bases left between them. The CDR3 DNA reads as TGTGCCAGCAGCCGGGGCCGGGGGACCGAGCAGTACTTC. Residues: CASSRGRGTEQYF.

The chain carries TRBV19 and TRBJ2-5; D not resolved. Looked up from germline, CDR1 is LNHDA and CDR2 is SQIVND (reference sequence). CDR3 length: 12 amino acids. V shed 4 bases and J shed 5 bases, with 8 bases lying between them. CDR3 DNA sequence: TGTGCCAGTAGTACTGCATCCGAGACCCAGTACTTC. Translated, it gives CASSTASETQYF.

CDR3 nucleotides: TGCAGCGTCGGTAGGGTAGGGGATGAGCAGTTCTTC. It codes for CSVGRVGDEQFF. The V gene is TRBV29-1, the J gene TRBJ2-1, with a weak D call TRBD1 (5 bases). The CDR3 runs 12 residues. V was clipped by 6 bases and J by 8 bases, with 14 bases between them. CDR1 SQVTM and CDR2 ANQGSEA come from the germline V gene.

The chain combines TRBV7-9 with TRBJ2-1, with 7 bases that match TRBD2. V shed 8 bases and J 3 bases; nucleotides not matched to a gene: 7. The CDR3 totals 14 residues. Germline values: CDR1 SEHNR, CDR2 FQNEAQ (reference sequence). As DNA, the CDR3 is TGTGCCAGCGGCAAGCTAGCGGTCTACAATGAGCAGTTCTTC. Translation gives CASGKLAVYNEQFF.

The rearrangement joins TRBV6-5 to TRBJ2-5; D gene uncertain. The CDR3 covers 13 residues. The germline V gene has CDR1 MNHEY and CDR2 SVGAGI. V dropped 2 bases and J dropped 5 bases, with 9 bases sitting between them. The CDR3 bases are TGTGCCAGCAGTTACGGGTTTAGCGAGACCCAGTACTTC. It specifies CASSYGFSETQYF.

The CDR3 sequence is CASSHQGDTQYF. As DNA, the CDR3 is TGTGCCAGCAGTCACCAAGGAGATACGCAGTATTTT. This chain connects TRBV28 to TRBJ2-3; D is unclear. V shed 5 bases and J shed 5 bases, with 8 bases lying between them. CDR1 and CDR2 from the germline V gene are MDHEN and SYDVKM. CDR3 length equals 12 residues. Using reference TRBV28 and TRBJ2-3 for the parts outside the CDR3, the full variable domain is DVKVTQSSRYLVKRTGEKVFLECVQDMDHENMFWYRQDPGLGLRLIYFSYDVKMKEKGDIPEGYSVSREKKERFSLILESASTNQTSMYLCASSHQGDTQYFGPGTRLTVL.

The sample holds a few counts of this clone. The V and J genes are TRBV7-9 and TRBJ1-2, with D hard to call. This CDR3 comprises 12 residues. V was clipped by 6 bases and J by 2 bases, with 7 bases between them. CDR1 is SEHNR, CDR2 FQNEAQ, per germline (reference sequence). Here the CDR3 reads CASRPGNYGYTF. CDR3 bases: TGTGCCAGCAGGCCCGGGAACTATGGCTACACCTTC.